Below, one TCR beta chain is given with its context. Its specificity is not known. This CDR3 is 8 amino acids long. With 4 bases removed from V and 14 bases from J, the gap between germline ends came to 8 bases. Germline V gene data show CDR1 as SQVTM and CDR2 as ANQGSEA. The data belong to a study of T-cell memory formation after mild COVID-19. Turning to the study itself: Largely donor-specific sequence clusters came from a couple of donors. The study, taken as a whole, reports: The CD4+ clones that contracted clustered mainly within CM and EM, and the CD8+ clones concentrated in EMRA. Clones contracting day 15 to 85 were balanced CD4/CD8; later expanders leaned CD4+.

Constant-segment-primed 5'RACE gave TCR alpha and TCR beta cDNA libraries with sample barcodes and UMIs. TCRdb called the 5' RACE reads again in MiXCR, with one record for every CDR3 protein. The sample holds approximately 500,000 distinct CDR3 sequences, about 23% seen once. The sequenced sample consisted of PBMCs or a T cell subset sorted from them (not recorded which). The clonotype was recovered from an adult woman who had mild COVID-19 (a few samples of this study predate the infection). Cell type and time point are not known. V and J are TRBV29-1 and TRBJ1-2; D not certain. The CDR3 DNA sequence: TGCAGCGTTGGGTGGTTTACCTTC. Its translation: CSVGWFTF.